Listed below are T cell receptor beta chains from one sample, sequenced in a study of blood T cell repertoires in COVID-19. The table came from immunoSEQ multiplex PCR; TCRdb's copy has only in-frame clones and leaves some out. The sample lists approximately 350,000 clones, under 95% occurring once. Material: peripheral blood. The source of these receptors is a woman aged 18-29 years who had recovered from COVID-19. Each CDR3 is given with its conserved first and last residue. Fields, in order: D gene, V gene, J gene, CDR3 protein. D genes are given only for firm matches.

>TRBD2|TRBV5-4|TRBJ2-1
CASSSTPGLAGYNEQFF
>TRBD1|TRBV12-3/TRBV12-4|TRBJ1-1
CASRQGARTEAFF
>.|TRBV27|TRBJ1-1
CASSPPGNEAFF
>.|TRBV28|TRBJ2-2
CASTGRLMGTGELFF
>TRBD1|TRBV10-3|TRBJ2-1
CAISGGQAFNEQFF
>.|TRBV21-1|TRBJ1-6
CASSVTGTNLRSPLHF
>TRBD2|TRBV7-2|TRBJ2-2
CASSYSGRGTGELFF
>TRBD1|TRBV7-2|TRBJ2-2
CASSFPRLQTGITGELFF
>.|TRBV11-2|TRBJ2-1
CASSSPADYRNEQFF
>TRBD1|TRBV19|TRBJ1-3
CASSIGTGYDDTIYF
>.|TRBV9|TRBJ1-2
CASSVAGQRYGYTF
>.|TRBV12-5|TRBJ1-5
CASGLVTGPHPNQPQHF
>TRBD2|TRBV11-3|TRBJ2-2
CASSRLAGTTGELFF
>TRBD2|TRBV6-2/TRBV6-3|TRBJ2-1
CASSGGLAGYEQFF
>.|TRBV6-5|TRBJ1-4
CASSSGGEKLFF
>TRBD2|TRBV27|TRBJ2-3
CASSLEPSGRTDTQYF
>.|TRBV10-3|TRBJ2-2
CAIRRTLDPGGELFF
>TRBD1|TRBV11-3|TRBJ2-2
CASSVQGQFTGELFF
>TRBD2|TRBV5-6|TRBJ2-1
CASSRSGSGYNEQFF
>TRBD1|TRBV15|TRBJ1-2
CATSRASGQGRMGYGYTF
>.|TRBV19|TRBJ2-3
CASSAGTSTDTQYF
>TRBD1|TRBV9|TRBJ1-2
CASSASTGSYGYTF
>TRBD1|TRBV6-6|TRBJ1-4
CASSSGQWEEKLFF
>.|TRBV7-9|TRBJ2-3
CASSLGAGDISDTQYF
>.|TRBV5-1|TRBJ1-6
CASSLSGPDNSPLHF
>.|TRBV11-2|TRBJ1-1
CASSFSGTPSEAFF
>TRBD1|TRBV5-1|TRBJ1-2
CASSLDGQGGVGYTF
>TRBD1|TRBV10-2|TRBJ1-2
CASGGQFYGYTF
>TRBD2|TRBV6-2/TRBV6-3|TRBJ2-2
CASSYLAGGPRTGELFF
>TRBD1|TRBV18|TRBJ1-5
CASSPMAGGADQPQHF
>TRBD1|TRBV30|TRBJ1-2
CAWRGDSPNYGYTF
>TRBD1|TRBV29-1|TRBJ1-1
CSVEGTTGATEAFF
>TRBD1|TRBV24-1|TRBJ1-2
CATSDGQVYGYTF
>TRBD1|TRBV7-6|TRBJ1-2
CASSPWDRVSGGYTF
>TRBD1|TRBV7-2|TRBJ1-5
CASSTKTGANQPQHF
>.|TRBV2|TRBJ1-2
CASRIPGQKTNYGYTF
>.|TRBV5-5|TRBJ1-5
CASSATGYDQPQHF
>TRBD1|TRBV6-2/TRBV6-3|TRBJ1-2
CASSYSGQGTNYGYTF
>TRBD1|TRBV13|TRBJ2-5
CASSSREGQGRETQYF
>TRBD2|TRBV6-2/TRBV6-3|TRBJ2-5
CASSYSSGSLETQYF
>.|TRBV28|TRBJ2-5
CASRAFQETQYF
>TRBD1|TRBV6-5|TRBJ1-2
CASRETGTGGNYTF
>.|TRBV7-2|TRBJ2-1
CASSLVGGRRTNEQFF
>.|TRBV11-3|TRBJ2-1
CASSARETSRNEQFF
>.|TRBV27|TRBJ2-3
CASSPFLTDTQYF
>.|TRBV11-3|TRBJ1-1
CASSLGPGVSEAFF
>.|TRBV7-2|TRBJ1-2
CASSLASAGDGYTF
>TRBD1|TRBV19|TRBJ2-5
CASSFRQGFQETQYF
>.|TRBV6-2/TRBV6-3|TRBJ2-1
CASSYTQSSYNEQFF
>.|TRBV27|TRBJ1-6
CASSLRNSPLHF
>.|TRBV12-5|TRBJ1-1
CASGLSAGINTEAFF
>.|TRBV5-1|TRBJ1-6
CASSRSGWGGGDNSPLHF
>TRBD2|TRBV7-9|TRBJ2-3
CASSPEMLAEVRDTQYF
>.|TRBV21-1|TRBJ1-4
CASIESGTRNINEKLFF
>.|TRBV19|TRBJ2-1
CASSMNRGSYNEQFF
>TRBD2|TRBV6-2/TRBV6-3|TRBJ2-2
CASSYVLLAGNTGELFF